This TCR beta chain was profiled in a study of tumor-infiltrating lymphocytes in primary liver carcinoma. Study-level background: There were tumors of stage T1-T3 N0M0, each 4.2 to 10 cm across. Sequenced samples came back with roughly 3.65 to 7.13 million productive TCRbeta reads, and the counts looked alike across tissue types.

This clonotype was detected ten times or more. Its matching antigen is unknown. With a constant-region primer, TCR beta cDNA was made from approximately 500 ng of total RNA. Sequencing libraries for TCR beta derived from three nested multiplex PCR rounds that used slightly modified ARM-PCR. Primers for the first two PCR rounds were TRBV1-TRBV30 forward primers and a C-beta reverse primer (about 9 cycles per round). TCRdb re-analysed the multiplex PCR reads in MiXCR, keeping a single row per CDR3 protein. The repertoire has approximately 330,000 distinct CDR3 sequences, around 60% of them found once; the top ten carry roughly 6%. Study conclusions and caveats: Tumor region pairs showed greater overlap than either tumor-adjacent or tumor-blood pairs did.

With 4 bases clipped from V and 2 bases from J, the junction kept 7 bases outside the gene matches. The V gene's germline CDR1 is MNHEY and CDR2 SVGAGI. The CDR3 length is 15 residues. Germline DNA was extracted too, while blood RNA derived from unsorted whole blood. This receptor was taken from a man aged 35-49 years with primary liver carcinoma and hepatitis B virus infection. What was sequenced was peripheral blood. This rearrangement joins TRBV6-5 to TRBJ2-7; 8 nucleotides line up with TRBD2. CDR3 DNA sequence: TGTGCCAGCAGTTTTAGGACTAGCTACCCCTACGAGCAGTACTTC. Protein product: CASSFRTSYPYEQYF.